Listed below are T cell receptor beta chains from one sample, sequenced in a study of preoperative IRX-2 immunotherapy in early breast cancer. TCRdb keeps only in-frame clones here, not all; method: immunoSEQ multiplex PCR. Of fewer than 40,000 clones in the sample, roughly 96% were seen once. This sample was obtained from a patient treated with IRX-2 immunotherapy. These receptors originate from a human donor with breast cancer. The conserved cysteine and the conserved F or W are not part of the CDR3 here. A D gene is named only where the DNA matches it firmly.

d_call v_call cdr3_aa
TRBD1 TRBV5-1 ASSLDRGREAF
- TRBV7-2 ASSSNGGWTEAF
TRBD1 TRBV19 ASSTRDSNTEAF
- TRBV6-1 ASMGLEFSYEQY
- TRBV5-1 ASSLKTEQPQH
TRBD2 TRBV2 ASSEWKGLNTDTQY
- TRBV25-1 ASRAGYETQY
- TRBV5-8 ASSLFTDNQPQH
- TRBV9 ASSVAQSYNEQF
- TRBV2 ASSSQGASNEQF